Reported below is one T cell receptor beta chain. Its target is unknown. The data stem from a study of cytomegalovirus exposure and HLA in healthy donors. Study results and limitations: It was reported that the classifier diagnosed cytomegalovirus status with high specificity and sensitivity in both the original and validation cohorts. When the data were analyzed later, several of the most significant clusters appeared to be linked to common viral pathogens. Presence/absence analyses rested on an assumption that sequencing depth was roughly uniform across donors.

Researchers ran the PCR with 60 Vbeta and 13 Jbeta primers. Assay: immunoSEQ multiplex PCR; the TCRdb copy retains only in-frame clones and omits some. This table has some 120,000 clones, less than 20% appearing once. The sample was PBMCs. The source of this sequence is a woman aged 18-35 years in good health and CMV-seronegative.

This chain's CDR3 is CASSPSRGHTDTQYF. The CDR3 DNA reads as TGTGCCAGCAGCCCCAGCCGAGGGCACACAGATACGCAGTATTTT. The chain has TRBV7-7 and TRBJ2-3, with a tentative D call TRBD2 (5 bases). The CDR3 contains 15 residues. Germline-derived CDR1 and CDR2 are SSHAT and FNYEAQ (reference sequence). Trimming removed 5 bases from V and 2 bases from J, with 14 bases in between.